The 9 T cell receptor beta chains presented below share a single source sample, sequenced in a study of response to subunit inactivated influenza vaccine. TCRdb redid the calling of the RT-PCR reads with MiXCR, one entry per CDR3 protein. Of over 400,000 distinct CDR3 sequences in the sample, roughly 9.8% were seen once. Sequencing used PBMCs from blood, obtained 40 to 50 days after vaccination. All receptors derive from a man over 45 who received an inactivated influenza vaccine.

This clonotype was seen at least ten times. The chain recombines TRBV28 with TRBJ2-1; 7 nucleotides align to TRBD2. This CDR3 contains 15 residues. Losses at the gene ends were 8 bases for V and 3 bases for J; bases not matched to a gene: 10. The V gene's germline CDR1 is MDHEN and CDR2 SYDVKM. This CDR3 reads CASQLAGVSYNEQFF. The CDR3, as DNA: TGTGCCAGCCAACTGGCGGGAGTTAGCTACAATGAGCAGTTCTTC.

The chain is built from TRBV5-6 and TRBJ2-3; D is unclear. The CDR3 sequence is 15 residues long. Germline V gene data show CDR1 as SGHDT and CDR2 as YYEEEE. Trimming stripped 1 base from V and 0 bases from J, with 9 bases between. CDR3 sequence reads: CASSLWQASTDTQYF. DNA of the CDR3: TGTGCCAGCAGCTTGTGGCAGGCTAGCACAGATACGCAGTATTTT.

This clonotype was picked up many times. The chain recombines TRBV10-3 with TRBJ2-2; 7 bases map to TRBD1. Germline trimming cut 6 bases from V and 0 bases from J; bases unmatched to any gene: 4. The CDR3 loop spans 15 amino acids. The germline V gene encodes CDR1 ENHRY and CDR2 SYGVKD. The CDR3 DNA reads TGTGCCATCAGAAGGGACAGCTCGAACACCGGGGAGCTGTTTTTT. This sequence encodes CAIRRDSSNTGELFF.

V is TRBV10-3 and J is TRBJ1-5; D unresolved. Germline V gives CDR1 ENHRY, CDR2 SYGVKD. This CDR3 is 14 amino acids long. Trimming took off 4 bases at V and 3 bases at J, with 10 bases between the two ends. The CDR3 is CAISAGRDNQPQHF. Here the CDR3 DNA reads TGTGCCATCAGTGCCGGCAGAGACAATCAGCCCCAGCATTTT.

The gene calls are TRBV3-1 and TRBJ2-5, with a possible D match to TRBD2 (5 bases). The germline CDR1 and CDR2 sequences are LGHDT and YNNKEL (reference sequence). Trimming removed 4 bases from V and 2 bases from J, with 14 bases in between. This CDR3 has 15 residues. CDR3 DNA sequence: TGTGCCAGCAGCCCCTTCGGAACGGGGCAAGAGACCCAGTACTTC. Protein: CASSPFGTGQETQYF.

This clonotype came up a few times. V gene TRBV7-8 combines with J gene TRBJ2-1; 9 bases match TRBD1. This CDR3 comprises 16 residues. CDR1 is SGHVS, CDR2 FQNEAQ, per germline. J gave up 8 bases and V 4 bases, and 12 bases lay outside the gene matches. Written as DNA, the CDR3 is TGTGCCAGCAGCTCCCCGGGGGGACAGGGTCCCGATGAGCAGTTCTTC. Translation: CASSSPGGQGPDEQFF.

The chain couples TRBV5-1 to TRBJ2-3; TRBD1 might be the D (5 bases). From germline, CDR1 is SGHRS and CDR2 YFSETQ. CDR3 length equals 15 residues. With 0 bases removed from V and 4 bases from J, the gap between germline ends came to 12 bases. CDR3 loop: CASSLVGRPADTQYF. CDR3 DNA: TGCGCCAGCAGCTTGGTGGGGCGGCCCGCAGATACGCAGTATTTT.

This clonotype showed up just a few times. The gene calls are TRBV4-1 and TRBJ1-5, with 10 bases fitting TRBD1. The CDR3 is made up of 16 amino acids. CDR1 is MGHRA, CDR2 YSYEKL, per germline. Germline trimming cut 2 bases from V and 5 bases from J; bases unmatched to any gene: 6. This chain's CDR3 is CASSQPGQGRDQPQHF. CDR3 DNA sequence: TGCGCCAGCAGCCAACCGGGACAGGGGAGGGATCAGCCCCAGCATTTT.

The chain has TRBV20-1 and TRBJ1-2, with D possibly TRBD1 on 6 matching bases. The CDR3 runs 12 residues. Per germline, CDR1 DFQATT and CDR2 SNEGSKA (reference sequence). V lost 6 bases and J 4 bases, leaving 12 bases between the germline ends. The CDR3 nucleotides are TGCAGTGCCCGCCCAGGGGTCTATGGCTACACCTTC. Residues: CSARPGVYGYTF.